Detailed here is one T cell receptor (beta chain). Its specificity is not known. Repertoires were generated with immunoSEQ multiplex PCR, while TCRdb's copy carries only in-frame clones and drops some. The sample lists approximately 110,000 clones, roughly nine tenths occurring once. This entry is derived from a study of T cell responses to AZD1222 COVID-19 vaccine. Germline V gene sequence: CDR1 MDHEN, CDR2 SYDVKM. Trimming left V 6 bases short and J 5 bases short, with 8 bases between. The CDR3 is 12 amino acids. The study, taken as a whole, reports: Donors skewed white British and female; clonal diversity was possibly underestimated.

This clonotype was obtained from an adult in good health. Specimen: peripheral blood, collected on day 0 of AZD1222 vaccination. The rearrangement joins TRBV28 to TRBJ1-3; D uncertain. The CDR3 reads CASSPTRNTIYF. Here the CDR3 DNA reads TGTGCCAGCAGCCCGACCCGAAACACCATATATTTT.